The source of this TCR beta chain is a study of identical twins. On this clonotype: Its antigen is not identified.

Findings of the study overall: Beta clonotypes that were abundant in cord blood contained fewer insertions, a pattern absent from memory repertoires. Out-of-frame alpha sequences shared by twins showed excess low generation probability. Interpretation of the results relied on cross-sectional statistical analysis and not on following the same donors.

Each CDR3 protein is one row after TCRdb ran MiXCR on the 5' RACE reads. The table records a few hundred thousand distinct CDR3 sequences, roughly 10% of them present only once. V was trimmed by 1 base and J by 2 bases, leaving 6 bases between them. Germline CDR1 reads MGHRA; CDR2 reads YSYEKL. The CDR3 contains 15 residues. The gene calls are TRBV4-1 and TRBJ2-6; possibly TRBD1 for D (5 bases). The sequence was collected from a woman in her 50s in good health. The source material was naive T cells sorted from blood. The CDR3 protein is CASSQGGPGANVLTF. DNA for the CDR3: TGCGCCAGCAGCCAAGGGGGCCCTGGGGCCAACGTCCTGACTTTC.